Following are 13 T cell receptor beta chains from one sample sequenced in a study of T cells in Graves' hyperthyroidism and ophthalmopathy. The investigators amplified TCR beta CDR3 regions from RNA transcripts. First-round RT-PCR of the TCR CDR3 relied on the HTBI primer set. TCRdb ran MiXCR on the multiplex PCR reads and lists one entry per CDR3 protein. The sample carries some 500,000 distinct CDR3 sequences, around 22% recorded once. The sequencing input was blood. The receptors derive from a woman in her 30s with Graves' ophthalmopathy.

This clonotype was found many times. This rearrangement joins TRBV6-5 to TRBJ1-2, with 8 bases aligning to TRBD1. The CDR3 consists of 16 residues. From germline, CDR1 is MNHEY and CDR2 SVGAGI. Germline trimming cut 0 bases from V and 4 bases from J; bases unmatched to any gene: 7. CDR3: CASSYSIQTGVYGYTF. The CDR3 region has the DNA TGTGCCAGCAGTTACTCGATACAGACAGGGGTCTATGGCTACACCTTC.

This clonotype was observed at least ten times. The gene calls are TRBV5-1 and TRBJ2-7; TRBD2 agrees at 7 bases. CDR1 SGHRS and CDR2 YFSETQ come from the germline V gene. Trimming removed 6 bases from V and 2 bases from J; junction bases left unmatched: 11. There are 15 residues in the CDR3. CDR3 DNA sequence: TGCGCCAGCAAATCGGAAGCGGGGACCCCCTACGAGCAGTACTTC. Its translation is CASKSEAGTPYEQYF.

The gene calls are TRBV24-1 and TRBJ1-1, with 9 nucleotides matching TRBD1. In germline, CDR1 is KGHDR, CDR2 SFDVKD. The J segment lost 4 bases and the V segment lost 5 bases, leaving 13 bases of the junction unmatched. CDR3 length equals 17 residues. In DNA, the CDR3 is TGTGCCACCAGTGGAACACCGGGACAGGGAGGTGGCACTGAAGCTTTCTTT. Amino acid sequence: CATSGTPGQGGGTEAFF.

This clonotype was recorded a few times. CDR3 nucleotides: TGTGCCAGCAGTCCTCTAGTAGCTCCTGGCGAGCAGTACTTC. It yields the protein CASSPLVAPGEQYF. The chain couples TRBV12-3 or TRBV12-4 to TRBJ2-7, with D uncertain. The germline V and J ends were trimmed by 5 bases and 6 bases, with 17 bases remaining between them. The length of the CDR3 is 14 residues.

The table lists this clonotype with many counts. This rearrangement joins TRBV6-5 to TRBJ1-2; D is uncertain. The CDR3 covers 15 residues. Per the germline V gene, CDR1 is MNHEY and CDR2 is SVGAGI. The V and J ends lost 0 bases and 7 bases respectively, with 15 bases between them. The CDR3 loop reads CASSYSMDYQFGYTF. The CDR3 region has the DNA TGTGCCAGCAGTTACTCCATGGACTACCAATTTGGCTACACCTTC.

For this clonotype: A junction boundary mismatches the germline segment, possibly from a read error. The chain carries TRBV11-1 and TRBJ2-2; D possibly corresponds to TRBD2 (6 bases). This CDR3 is 17 amino acids long. CDR1 is SGHAT and CDR2 is FQDESV in the germline V gene (reference sequence). The CDR3 DNA is TGTGCCAGCAGCCCGGCTTTGGCAGGACGAAACACCGGGGGGCTGTTTTTT. It yields the protein CASSPALAGRNTGGLFF.

This clonotype occurred a few times. The chain has TRBV4-1 and TRBJ2-6; weak D call: TRBD1 (6 bases). V gave up 4 bases and J gave up 0 bases, with 13 bases separating them. Germline V gene lookup returns CDR1 MGHRA and CDR2 YSYEKL. This CDR3 region has 17 residues. DNA of the CDR3: TGCGCCAGCAGCCGCACGAGACAGGACTCTGGGGCCAACGTCCTGACTTTC. As protein: CASSRTRQDSGANVLTF.

The chain recombines TRBV2 with TRBJ2-7, with TRBD1 matching 9 bases. Germline V gives CDR1 SNHLY, CDR2 FYNNEI. With V trimmed by 5 bases and J by 5 bases, 7 bases remained unmatched. The CDR3 is made up of 14 amino acids. CDR3 bases: TGTGCCAGCAGTTCGCGGACAGGGGCGGACGAGCAGTACTTC. Translating gives CASSSRTGADEQYF.

As for this clonotype: A junction end diverges from the germline sequence, so it may reflect a read error. The chain couples TRBV19 to TRBJ1-1, with 8 bases that match TRBD1. Germline V gives CDR1 LNHDA, CDR2 SQIVND (reference sequence). The CDR3 length is 13 residues. The CDR3 region has the DNA TGTGCCAGTAGCCCAGGGGGCAACACTGAAGCTTCCTTT. Encoded protein: CASSPGGNTEASF.

Notes on this clonotype: Sequence at one end of the junction differs from germline and may be a read error. The V gene is TRBV9, the J gene TRBJ2-6; perhaps TRBD1 as D (6 bases). CDR3 length: 16 amino acids. Germline V gene lookup returns CDR1 SGDLS and CDR2 YYNGEE. CDR3 DNA: TGTGCCAGCTCACCACCGCAGGGGCGCTGGGCCGACGTCCTGACTTTC. This codes for CASSPPQGRWADVLTF.

This clonotype has at least ten counts. The chain has TRBV2 and TRBJ1-2, with a weak D call TRBD1 (5 bases). The V end was cut by 6 bases, the J end by 8 bases, with 16 bases between. The CDR3 contains 13 residues. The germline V gene has CDR1 SNHLY and CDR2 FYNNEI. CDR3 coding DNA: TGTGCCAGCAGCACGACGGCAGGGTACGGCTACACCTTC. This encodes CASSTTAGYGYTF.

This clonotype was seen at least ten times. The V call is TRBV20-1, the J call TRBJ1-3, with a possible D match to TRBD1 (6 bases). Germline values: CDR1 DFQATT, CDR2 SNEGSKA (reference sequence). The V and J ends lost 4 bases and 1 base respectively, with 17 bases between them. The CDR3 has 16 amino acids. CDR3 in amino acids: CSATTQFQGSGNTIYF. CDR3 DNA: TGCAGTGCTACCACCCAATTTCAGGGGTCTGGAAACACCATATATTTT.

The chain uses TRBV19 and TRBJ2-3, with D possibly being TRBD2 (6 bases). V was pared by 8 bases and J by 5 bases, with 20 bases between. The germline V gene has CDR1 LNHDA and CDR2 SQIVND (reference sequence). The CDR3 covers 15 residues. The CDR3 nucleotides read TGTGCCAGTCGTTTAGCGCGGGGCCCAAAAGATACGCAGTATTTT. This sequence encodes CASRLARGPKDTQYF.